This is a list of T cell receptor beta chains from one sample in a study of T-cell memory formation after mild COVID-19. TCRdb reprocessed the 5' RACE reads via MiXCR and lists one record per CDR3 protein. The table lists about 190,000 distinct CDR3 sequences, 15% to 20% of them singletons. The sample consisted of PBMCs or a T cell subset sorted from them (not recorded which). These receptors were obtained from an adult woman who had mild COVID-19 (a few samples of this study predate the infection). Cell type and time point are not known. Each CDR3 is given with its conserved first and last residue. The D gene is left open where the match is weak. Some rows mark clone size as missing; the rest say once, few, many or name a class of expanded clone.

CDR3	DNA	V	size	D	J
CASSQKRTYGNTIYF	TGTGCCAGCAGCCAAAAACGGACATATGGAAACACCATATATTTT	TRBV3-1	-	-	TRBJ1-3
CASSPSGTGGEKLFF	TGTGCCAGCTCACCTTCCGGGACAGGGGGTGAAAAACTGTTTTTT	TRBV18	few	TRBD1	TRBJ1-4
CASSLTQGATEAFF	TGTGCCAGCAGCTTAACGCAGGGGGCGACTGAAGCTTTCTTT	TRBV7-3	few	TRBD1	TRBJ1-1
CASSPPSSGGYEQYF	TGTGCCAGCAGCCCACCCTCTAGCGGGGGTTACGAGCAGTACTTC	TRBV13	many	TRBD2	TRBJ2-7
CASSYSGRRTDTQYF	TGTGCCAGCAGTTACTCGGGCCGACGGACAGATACGCAGTATTTT	TRBV6-5	few	-	TRBJ2-3
CASSPGLQSYEQYF	TGTGCCAGCAGCCCGGGGCTACAATCCTACGAGCAGTACTTC	TRBV11-3	few	-	TRBJ2-7
CASSLESGSGNTIYF	TGCGCCAGCAGCTTGGAATCGGGCTCTGGAAACACCATATATTTT	TRBV5-1	once	-	TRBJ1-3
CASSAIHYGYTF	TGTGCCAGCAGCGCCATTCACTATGGCTACACCTTC	TRBV9	few	-	TRBJ1-2
CASSARRLAGVRGTQYF	TGTGCCAGCAGCGCCAGACGACTAGCGGGGGTCAGGGGTACGCAGTATTTT	TRBV7-8	-	TRBD2	TRBJ2-3
CASSLGGEQQFF	TGTGCCAGCAGCTTAGGAGGGGAACAGCAGTTCTTC	TRBV7-9	once	-	TRBJ2-1
CASSLTGGMYGYTF	TGCGCCAGCAGCTTGACAGGGGGCATGTATGGCTACACCTTC	TRBV5-1	once	TRBD1	TRBJ1-2
CASSKYGGVAYEQYF	TGTGCCAGCAGTAAATATGGAGGGGTGGCCTACGAGCAGTACTTC	TRBV6-2/TRBV6-3	-	-	TRBJ2-7
CSGRTSSYEQYF	TGCAGTGGGCGGACTAGCAGCTACGAGCAGTACTTC	TRBV20-1	-	TRBD2	TRBJ2-7
CASSVEGDTQYF	TGTGCCAGCAGCGTAGAGGGAGATACGCAGTATTTT	TRBV9	few	-	TRBJ2-3
CSVEDKGQGTLGEQYF	TGCAGCGTTGAAGATAAAGGGCAGGGGACATTAGGCGAGCAGTACTTC	TRBV29-1	-	-	TRBJ2-7
CASSRTSGYTDTQYF	TGTGCCAGCAGTCGGACTAGCGGATACACAGATACGCAGTATTTT	TRBV7-3	few	TRBD2	TRBJ2-3
CASIRDRGEAFF	TGTGCCAGCATCCGGGACAGGGGAGAAGCTTTCTTT	TRBV5-5	few	TRBD1	TRBJ1-1
CASSPNVAGDYEQYF	TGTGCCAGCTCACCAAACGTGGCGGGAGACTACGAGCAGTACTTC	TRBV18	-	TRBD2	TRBJ2-7
CASSSDRNQPQHF	TGTGCCAGCAGCTCGGACAGGAATCAGCCCCAGCATTTT	TRBV7-3	few	TRBD1	TRBJ1-5
CASSLASSHTF	TGTGCCAGCAGTTTAGCCTCGAGCCACACCTTC	TRBV12-3/TRBV12-4	-	-	TRBJ1-2
CASSWGTTNEKLFF	TGTGCCAGCAGCTGGGGCACAACTAATGAAAAACTGTTTTTT	TRBV7-8	-	-	TRBJ1-4
CASKKDGDTQYF	TGTGCCAGCAAGAAAGACGGAGATACGCAGTATTTT	TRBV2	once	-	TRBJ2-3
CASSQDITHRLGSPLHF	TGTGCCAGCAGCCAAGATATAACCCACCGACTGGGATCACCCCTCCACTTT	TRBV14	few	-	TRBJ1-6
CSAPSRSSSYEQYF	TGCAGTGCCCCATCGAGATCCAGCTCCTACGAGCAGTACTTC	TRBV20-1	-	-	TRBJ2-7
CASSAPLRDRSRNEQFF	TGTGCCAGCAGCGCCCCTCTCCGGGACAGGTCGCGGAATGAGCAGTTCTTC	TRBV9	few	TRBD1	TRBJ2-1
CASSSRLAGRTGADTQYF	TGTGCCAGCAGCTCTAGACTAGCGGGCCGAACGGGGGCAGATACGCAGTATTTT	TRBV7-2	-	TRBD2	TRBJ2-3
CSASGGKRYEQYF	TGCAGTGCTAGTGGCGGGAAGAGGTACGAGCAGTACTTC	TRBV20-1	-	-	TRBJ2-7
CSVEWANYGYTF	TGCAGCGTTGAGTGGGCTAACTATGGCTACACCTTC	TRBV29-1	-	-	TRBJ1-2
CASSRTGVFHGYTF	TGTGCCAGCAGCCGGACAGGAGTATTTCATGGCTACACCTTC	TRBV12-3/TRBV12-4	-	TRBD1	TRBJ1-2
CSVHLLQGQFF	TGCAGCGTCCACCTTTTACAAGGGCAGTTCTTC	TRBV29-1	-	-	TRBJ2-1